A single TCR beta chain is shown here with its context. As yet, its antigen is unknown. This PCR relied on a set of 60 Vbeta primers and 13 Jbeta primers. As originally analysed: Counted up in a later analysis, unique TCR beta chains came to about 80 million, with around 12 million shared. Clones were read by immunoSEQ multiplex PCR, and TCRdb kept only the in-frame ones, dropping some. V and J calls and clone size are copied from that table; D and trimming were computed from the DNA. Among 150,000 to 200,000 clones, 70% to 80% were seen once, and the ten largest hold about 1.9%. J lost 3 bases, V lost 3 bases, and 5 bases had no gene match. The germline V gene encodes CDR1 LNHNV and CDR2 YYDKDF (reference sequence). The length of the CDR3 is 16 residues. This sample was included in a study of cytomegalovirus exposure and HLA in healthy donors. Across the whole study: Researchers previously reported finding roughly 120 million unique TCR beta sequences from 170 million or so T cells. When 350 to 500 donors were genotyped, roughly 78% of them were found to fall in the Caucasian-associated ancestry cluster. General study points: The presence/absence work took it that sequencing depth was about the same across donors.

This sequence joins TRBV15 and TRBJ2-3, with 11 bases fitting TRBD1. The sequencing input was PBMCs. The receptor's source is a man aged 25 to 40 in good health and CMV-seronegative. The CDR3 protein is CATSRGTGGLTDTQYF. The CDR3 region has the DNA TGTGCCACCAGCAGGGGGACAGGGGGTTTGACAGATACGCAGTATTTT.